This is a list of T cell receptor beta chains from one sample in a study of T cell responses to AZD1222 COVID-19 vaccine. Sequenced by immunoSEQ multiplex PCR; TCRdb stores in-frame clones only, minus some. The data show roughly 140,000 clones, with about 89% seen just once and 2.5% to 3% held by the top ten. Sequences were derived from peripheral blood, sampled on day 0 of MenACWY control vaccination. These receptors all come from an adult in good health. The CDR3 runs from the conserved cysteine through the conserved F or W. Fields, in order: J gene, clone size, V gene, D gene, CDR3 protein, CDR3 DNA. D genes are given only for firm matches. Size values are once, few and many counts, or a class for expanded clones, and some rows have none.

J: TRBJ1-4; size: .; V: TRBV4-1; D: TRBD1; CDR3: CASSQEVSAGTGREKLFF; DNA: TGCGCCAGCAGCCAAGAGGTTTCCGCTGGGACAGGGAGAGAAAAACTGTTTTTT
J: TRBJ2-1; size: few; V: TRBV25-1; D: TRBD2; CDR3: CASRAGGNNEQFF; DNA: TGTGCCAGTCGAGCGGGGGGGAACAATGAGCAGTTCTTC
J: TRBJ2-2; size: .; V: TRBV28; D: .; CDR3: CASSTPSLTTGELFF; DNA: TGTGCCAGCAGTACCCCCTCTCTGACCACCGGGGAGCTGTTTTTT
J: TRBJ1-2; size: .; V: TRBV18; D: .; CDR3: CASSPSSIGDYGYTF; DNA: TGTGCCAGCTCACCGTCTTCTATAGGGGATTATGGCTACACCTTC
J: TRBJ1-3; size: .; V: TRBV5-5; D: .; CDR3: CASSLGYSYSGNTIYF; DNA: TGTGCCAGCAGCTTAGGCTATTCTTACTCTGGAAACACCATATATTTT
J: TRBJ1-1; size: .; V: TRBV30; D: .; CDR3: CAWSQRGLRDTEAFF; DNA: TGTGCCTGGAGTCAAAGGGGCTTGAGGGACACTGAAGCTTTCTTT
J: TRBJ1-2; size: .; V: TRBV18; D: .; CDR3: CASSPSTYQNYGYTF; DNA: TGTGCCAGCTCACCTTCCACATACCAAAACTATGGCTACACCTTC
J: TRBJ1-2; size: .; V: TRBV19; D: .; CDR3: CASSMEGGANYGYTF; DNA: TGTGCCAGTAGTATGGAGGGCGGAGCTAACTATGGCTACACCTTC
J: TRBJ2-2; size: once; V: TRBV24-1; D: .; CDR3: CATSALSTGELFF; DNA: TGTGCCACCAGCGCGTTGAGCACCGGGGAGCTGTTTTTT
J: TRBJ1-6; size: .; V: TRBV30; D: .; CDR3: CAWRSGTAYNSPLHF; DNA: TGTGCCTGGAGATCCGGGACGGCCTATAATTCACCCCTCCACTTT
J: TRBJ1-1; size: .; V: TRBV4-1; D: TRBD1; CDR3: CASSQGQGASREAFF; DNA: TGCGCCAGCAGCCAGGGACAGGGGGCCTCCCGGGAAGCTTTCTTT
J: TRBJ1-1; size: many; V: TRBV5-1; D: TRBD1; CDR3: CASSHRDSLNTEAFF; DNA: TGCGCCAGCAGTCACCGGGACAGCTTGAACACTGAAGCTTTCTTT
J: TRBJ1-5; size: .; V: TRBV6-6; D: .; CDR3: CASSYSRQNSNQPQHF; DNA: TGTGCCAGCAGTTACTCGCGGCAGAACAGCAATCAGCCCCAGCATTTT
J: TRBJ2-1; size: .; V: TRBV7-2; D: .; CDR3: CASSSQMGPESEQFF; DNA: TGTGCCAGCAGTTCCCAAATGGGACCGGAGAGTGAGCAGTTCTTC
J: TRBJ1-4; size: .; V: TRBV5-8; D: .; CDR3: CASTFQGTTNEKLFF; DNA: TGTGCCAGCACCTTTCAGGGTACAACTAATGAAAAACTGTTTTTT
J: TRBJ1-5; size: few; V: TRBV4-2; D: .; CDR3: CASSQEPTANQPQHF; DNA: TGTGCCAGCAGCCAAGAGCCGACAGCTAATCAGCCCCAGCATTTT
J: TRBJ2-3; size: .; V: TRBV9; D: TRBD1; CDR3: CASSVGWTGTTDTQYF; DNA: TGTGCCAGCAGCGTAGGGTGGACAGGGACGACAGATACGCAGTATTTT
J: TRBJ1-3; size: .; V: TRBV28; D: .; CDR3: CATLDAGDGNTIYF; DNA: TGTGCCACACTAGACGCAGGGGATGGAAACACCATATATTTT
J: TRBJ1-5; size: .; V: TRBV4-2; D: TRBD1; CDR3: CASSQDYGTGGWQPQHF; DNA: TGTGCCAGCAGCCAAGATTATGGGACAGGGGGCTGGCAGCCCCAGCATTTT
J: TRBJ2-3; size: .; V: TRBV24-1; D: .; CDR3: CATSAHTGRPRLTDTQYF; DNA: TGTGCCACCAGCGCCCACACAGGACGGCCCCGTCTCACAGATACGCAGTATTTT
J: TRBJ1-1; size: .; V: TRBV27; D: TRBD1; CDR3: CASSNTGQGHFF; DNA: TGTGCCAGCAGTAACACGGGACAGGGGCATTTCTTT
J: TRBJ2-5; size: .; V: TRBV6-6; D: .; CDR3: CASSYHKETQYF; DNA: TGTGCCAGCAGTTACCACAAAGAGACCCAGTACTTC
J: TRBJ1-5; size: .; V: TRBV7-3; D: .; CDR3: CASSPDGNQPQHF; DNA: TGTGCCAGCAGCCCGGACGGGAATCAGCCCCAGCATTTT
J: TRBJ1-1; size: .; V: TRBV12-5; D: .; CDR3: CASGLYSTEAFF; DNA: TGTGCTAGTGGTTTGTACAGCACTGAAGCTTTCTTT
J: TRBJ2-1; size: .; V: TRBV9; D: .; CDR3: CASSATGNEQFF; DNA: TGTGCCAGCAGCGCCACTGGAAATGAGCAGTTCTTC
J: TRBJ2-2; size: .; V: TRBV3-1/TRBV3-2; D: .; CDR3: CASSQAGNTGELFF; DNA: TGTGCCAGCAGCCAAGCAGGGAACACCGGGGAGCTGTTTTTT
J: TRBJ1-2; size: few; V: TRBV2; D: .; CDR3: CASSSTVHTF; DNA: TGTGCCAGCAGCTCGACAGTGCATACCTTC
J: TRBJ1-2; size: .; V: TRBV10-3; D: .; CDR3: CAISELGQGSYGYTF; DNA: TGTGCCATCAGTGAGTTGGGCCAGGGGAGCTATGGCTACACCTTC
J: TRBJ1-6; size: .; V: TRBV5-1; D: TRBD1; CDR3: CASSEGAINSPLHF; DNA: TGCGCCAGCAGCGAGGGGGCTATTAATTCACCCCTCCACTTT
J: TRBJ2-1; size: .; V: TRBV7-3; D: .; CDR3: CASSPGNSYNEQFF; DNA: TGTGCCAGCAGCCCCGGGAACTCCTACAATGAGCAGTTCTTC
J: TRBJ2-5; size: .; V: TRBV18; D: TRBD1; CDR3: CASSPSGGQQTQYF; DNA: TGTGCCAGCTCACCATCAGGGGGACAACAGACCCAGTACTTC
J: TRBJ1-1; size: once; V: TRBV19; D: .; CDR3: CASSTGWNTEAFF; DNA: TGTGCCAGTAGTACCGGATGGAACACTGAAGCTTTCTTT
J: TRBJ2-5; size: once; V: TRBV27; D: TRBD2; CDR3: CASSILAGGLVETQYF; DNA: TGTGCCAGCAGTATACTAGCGGGAGGGTTAGTGGAGACCCAGTACTTC
J: TRBJ2-2; size: .; V: TRBV24-1; D: TRBD2; CDR3: CATSGSAASGRHNTGELFF; DNA: TGTGCCACCAGTGGGTCGGCGGCTAGCGGGAGGCATAACACCGGGGAGCTGTTTTTT
J: TRBJ1-4; size: .; V: TRBV6-5; D: TRBD1; CDR3: CASSTGEEKLFF; DNA: TGTGCCAGCAGTACAGGGGAGGAAAAACTGTTTTTT
J: TRBJ1-6; size: .; V: TRBV19; D: TRBD1; CDR3: CASSIYAGTVFNSPLHF; DNA: TGTGCCAGTAGTATCTACGCGGGGACAGTTTTTAATTCACCCCTCCACTTT
J: TRBJ1-2; size: .; V: TRBV28; D: .; CDR3: CASSFGGRENGYTF; DNA: TGTGCCAGCAGCTTCGGGGGGAGGGAGAATGGCTACACCTTC
J: TRBJ2-1; size: .; V: TRBV9; D: .; CDR3: CASSVGGGQSNEQFF; DNA: TGTGCCAGCAGCGTAGGGGGAGGACAGAGCAATGAGCAGTTCTTC
J: TRBJ2-2; size: once; V: TRBV24-1; D: TRBD2; CDR3: CATSGLREGLYTGELFF; DNA: TGTGCCACCAGTGGACTAAGGGAGGGGCTTTACACCGGGGAGCTGTTTTTT
J: TRBJ1-1; size: .; V: TRBV5-1; D: .; CDR3: CASSLRRNTEAFF; DNA: TGCGCCAGCAGCTTGAGAAGGAACACTGAAGCTTTCTTT
J: TRBJ1-2; size: .; V: TRBV7-9; D: .; CDR3: CASSSTDPYGYTF; DNA: TGTGCCAGCAGCTCCACGGATCCCTATGGCTACACCTTC
J: TRBJ1-1; size: .; V: TRBV19; D: .; CDR3: CASSIPGPYEAFF; DNA: TGTGCCAGTAGTATCCCTGGGCCTTATGAAGCTTTCTTT
J: TRBJ1-4; size: .; V: TRBV23-1; D: .; CDR3: CASRGSGNEKLFF; DNA: TGCGCCAGTAGGGGGTCAGGTAATGAAAAACTGTTTTTT
J: TRBJ1-1; size: .; V: TRBV27; D: TRBD1; CDR3: CASSPQQGADTEAFF; DNA: TGTGCCAGCAGCCCACAACAGGGGGCGGACACTGAAGCTTTCTTT
J: TRBJ2-3; size: .; V: TRBV15; D: .; CDR3: CATSSQFTDTQYF; DNA: TGTGCCACCAGCAGTCAATTCACAGATACGCAGTATTTT
J: TRBJ1-1; size: .; V: TRBV6-6; D: .; CDR3: CASSYLGDTEAFF; DNA: TGTGCCAGCAGTTACTTGGGAGACACTGAAGCTTTCTTT
J: TRBJ2-7; size: .; V: TRBV19; D: TRBD2; CDR3: CASSTGLVAYEQYF; DNA: TGTGCCAGTAGTACAGGACTAGTGGCCTACGAGCAGTACTTC
J: TRBJ2-2; size: .; V: TRBV3-1/TRBV3-2; D: TRBD1; CDR3: CASSQVWGQGPSRGELFF; DNA: TGTGCCAGCAGCCAAGTGTGGGGACAGGGACCTTCGAGAGGGGAGCTGTTTTTT
J: TRBJ1-4; size: .; V: TRBV27; D: .; CDR3: CASSLSPDVSGKLFF; DNA: TGTGCCAGCAGTTTATCGCCGGACGTGTCCGGGAAACTGTTTTTT
J: TRBJ1-4; size: .; V: TRBV29-1; D: TRBD1; CDR3: CSVAGQLNEKLFF; DNA: TGCAGCGTTGCGGGACAGCTAAATGAAAAACTGTTTTTT
J: TRBJ2-2; size: .; V: TRBV27; D: TRBD1; CDR3: CASNPGQAFSGELFF; DNA: TGTGCCAGCAACCCAGGACAGGCATTCTCCGGGGAGCTGTTTTTT
J: TRBJ2-2; size: .; V: TRBV6-5; D: .; CDR3: CASSPYRVNTGELFF; DNA: TGTGCCAGCAGTCCCTACAGGGTGAACACCGGGGAGCTGTTTTTT
J: TRBJ2-7; size: .; V: TRBV9; D: .; CDR3: CASSPWDPGYEQYF; DNA: TGTGCCAGCAGCCCCTGGGATCCGGGTTACGAGCAGTACTTC
J: TRBJ1-4; size: .; V: TRBV7-6; D: .; CDR3: CASSLGASTNEKLFF; DNA: TGTGCCAGCAGCTTAGGGGCCAGTACTAATGAAAAACTGTTTTTT
J: TRBJ1-2; size: .; V: TRBV12-3/TRBV12-4; D: TRBD1; CDR3: CASSLRQGGGYTF; DNA: TGTGCCAGCAGTTTACGACAGGGGGGTGGCTACACCTTC